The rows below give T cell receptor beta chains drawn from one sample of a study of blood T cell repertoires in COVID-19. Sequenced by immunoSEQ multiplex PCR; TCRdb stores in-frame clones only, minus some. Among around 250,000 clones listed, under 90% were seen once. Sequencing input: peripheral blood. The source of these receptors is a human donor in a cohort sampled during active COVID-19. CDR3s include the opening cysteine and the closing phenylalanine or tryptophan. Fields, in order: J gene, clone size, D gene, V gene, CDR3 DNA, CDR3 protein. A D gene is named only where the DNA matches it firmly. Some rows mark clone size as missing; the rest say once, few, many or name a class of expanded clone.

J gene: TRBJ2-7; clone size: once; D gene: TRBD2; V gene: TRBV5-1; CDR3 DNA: TGCGCCAGCAGCTCGGGGACTAGCGGGAGTGACTACGAGCAGTACTTC; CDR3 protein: CASSSGTSGSDYEQYF
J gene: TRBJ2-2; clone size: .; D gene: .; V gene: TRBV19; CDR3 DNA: TGTGCCAGTAGTCCCCGTGGTAGCGGAGTAAACACCGGGGAGCTGTTTTTT; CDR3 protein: CASSPRGSGVNTGELFF
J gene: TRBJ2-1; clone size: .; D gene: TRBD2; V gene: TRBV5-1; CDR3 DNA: TGCGCCAGCAGCTTGTGGACTAGCGGGGACAATGAGCAGTTCTTC; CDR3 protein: CASSLWTSGDNEQFF
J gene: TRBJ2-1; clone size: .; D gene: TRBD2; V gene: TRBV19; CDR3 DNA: TGTGCCAGTAGTATCCTCGGACTAGCGGCTAACAATGAGCAGTTCTTC; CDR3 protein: CASSILGLAANNEQFF
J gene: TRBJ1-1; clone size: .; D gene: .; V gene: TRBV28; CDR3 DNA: TGTGCCAGCAGTGACTTGAACACTGAAGCTTTCTTT; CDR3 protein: CASSDLNTEAFF
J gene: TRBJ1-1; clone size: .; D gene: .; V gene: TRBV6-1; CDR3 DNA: TGTGCCAGCAGTGAACAAAGGGGGTCAACTGAAGCTTTCTTT; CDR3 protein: CASSEQRGSTEAFF
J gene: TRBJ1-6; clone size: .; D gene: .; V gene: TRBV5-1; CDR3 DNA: TGCGCCAGCAGCTTGGAGACAGCAAATTCACCCCTCCACTTT; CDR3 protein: CASSLETANSPLHF
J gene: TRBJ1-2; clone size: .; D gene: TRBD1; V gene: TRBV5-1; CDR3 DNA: TGCGCCAGCAGCCGGAACCCGGGACAGGGAATGGTTGGCTACACCTTC; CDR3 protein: CASSRNPGQGMVGYTF
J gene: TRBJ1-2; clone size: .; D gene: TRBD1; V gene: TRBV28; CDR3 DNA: TGTGCCAGCAGTCCTTGGGACAGGGGCAACTATGGCTACACCTTC; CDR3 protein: CASSPWDRGNYGYTF
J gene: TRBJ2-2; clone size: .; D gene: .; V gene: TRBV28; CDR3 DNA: TGTGCCAGCAGTTTCCCAAAGACAGGTTTCATCACCGGGGAGCTGTTTTTT; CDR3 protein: CASSFPKTGFITGELFF
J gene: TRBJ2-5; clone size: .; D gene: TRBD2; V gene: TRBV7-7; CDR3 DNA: TGTGCTAGCAGCTTAGATCCAGCGGGGCAAGAGACCCAGTACTTC; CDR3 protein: CASSLDPAGQETQYF
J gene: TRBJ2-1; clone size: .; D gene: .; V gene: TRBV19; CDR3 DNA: TGTGCCAGTAGTATAGGTTTGGGGGGGCAGTTCTTC; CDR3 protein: CASSIGLGGQFF
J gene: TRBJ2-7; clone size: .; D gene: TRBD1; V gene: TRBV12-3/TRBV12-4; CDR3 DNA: TGTGCCAGCAGTAACCAGGGGGCGCGCGAGCAGTACTTC; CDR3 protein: CASSNQGAREQYF
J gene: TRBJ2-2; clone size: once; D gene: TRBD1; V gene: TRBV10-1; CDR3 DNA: TGCGCCAGCCGAGGACAGGGAGGCGCCGGGGAGCTGTTTTTT; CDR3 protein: CASRGQGGAGELFF
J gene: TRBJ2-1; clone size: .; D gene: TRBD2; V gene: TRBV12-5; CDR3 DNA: TGTGCTAGTCAGGGCGGGAGCTACAATGAGCAGTTCTTC; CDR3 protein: CASQGGSYNEQFF
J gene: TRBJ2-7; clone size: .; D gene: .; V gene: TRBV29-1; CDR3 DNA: TGCAGCGTTGACGCCGGCTACGAGCAGTACTTC; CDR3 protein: CSVDAGYEQYF
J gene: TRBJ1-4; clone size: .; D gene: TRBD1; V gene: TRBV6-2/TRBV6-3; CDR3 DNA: TGTGCCAGCAGTCCCGGACAGGTTTCGTTTGAAAAACTGTTTTTT; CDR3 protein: CASSPGQVSFEKLFF
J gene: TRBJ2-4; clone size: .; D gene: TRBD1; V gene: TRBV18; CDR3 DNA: TGTGCCAGCTCACCCGGGACAGGGGGCGAACACATTCAGTACTTC; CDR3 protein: CASSPGTGGEHIQYF
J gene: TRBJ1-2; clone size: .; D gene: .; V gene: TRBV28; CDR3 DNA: TGTGCCAGCAGTTCCATCGAAACTTATGGCTACACCTTC; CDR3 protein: CASSSIETYGYTF
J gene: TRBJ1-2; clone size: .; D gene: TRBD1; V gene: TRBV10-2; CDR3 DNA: TGCGCCAGCAGTACTACGGGACAGATTAATCTAGGTGGCTACACCTTC; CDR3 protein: CASSTTGQINLGGYTF
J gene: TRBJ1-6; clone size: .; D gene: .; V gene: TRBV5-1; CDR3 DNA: TGCGCCAGCAGCTTGGTGGCAGGGAATTCACCCCTCCACTTT; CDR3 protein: CASSLVAGNSPLHF
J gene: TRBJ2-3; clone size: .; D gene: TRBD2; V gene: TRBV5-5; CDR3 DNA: TGTGCCAGCAGCTCCATAGCGGGAGGTGTTACAGATACGCAGTATTTT; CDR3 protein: CASSSIAGGVTDTQYF
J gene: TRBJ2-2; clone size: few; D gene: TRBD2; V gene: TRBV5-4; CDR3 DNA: TGTGCCAGCAGGGATGGGACTAGCGCGTACACCGGGGAGCTGTTTTTT; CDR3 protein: CASRDGTSAYTGELFF
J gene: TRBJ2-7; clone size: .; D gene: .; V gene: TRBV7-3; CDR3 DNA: TGTGCCAGCAGTGACACGCGCTCCAACGACCCTTACTTC; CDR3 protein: CASSDTRSNDPYF
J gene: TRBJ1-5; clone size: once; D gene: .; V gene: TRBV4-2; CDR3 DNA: TGTGCCAGCAGCCAAGACTTCAGTTATAGCAATCAGCCCCAGCATTTT; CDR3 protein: CASSQDFSYSNQPQHF
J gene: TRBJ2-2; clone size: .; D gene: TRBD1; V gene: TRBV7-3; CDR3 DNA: TGTGCCAGCACCCTGACAGGGGGTTCCGGGGAGCTGTTTTTT; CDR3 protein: CASTLTGGSGELFF
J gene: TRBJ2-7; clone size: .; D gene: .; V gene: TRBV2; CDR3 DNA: TGTGCCAGCAGTGCGGGGGTCTACGAGCAGTACTTC; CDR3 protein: CASSAGVYEQYF
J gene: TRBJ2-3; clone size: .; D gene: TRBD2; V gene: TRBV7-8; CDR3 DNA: TGTGCCAGCAGGACTAGCGGGGCCACAGATACGCAGTATTTT; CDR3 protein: CASRTSGATDTQYF
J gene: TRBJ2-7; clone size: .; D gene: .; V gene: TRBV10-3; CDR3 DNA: TGTGCCATCAGTGGATCCGGGTCCCCCTACGAGCAGTACTTC; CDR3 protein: CAISGSGSPYEQYF
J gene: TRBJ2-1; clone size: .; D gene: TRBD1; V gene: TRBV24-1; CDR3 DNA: TGTGCCACCAGTGATACGACCGGGACAGGGGACAATGAGCAGTTCTTC; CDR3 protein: CATSDTTGTGDNEQFF
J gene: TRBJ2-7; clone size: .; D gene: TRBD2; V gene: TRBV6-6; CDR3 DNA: TGTGCCAGCAGGCGGACTAGCGGGGGCTACGAGCAGTACTTC; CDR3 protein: CASRRTSGGYEQYF
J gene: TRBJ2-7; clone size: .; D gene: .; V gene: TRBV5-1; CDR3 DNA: TGCGCCAGCAGCTTGGGAGGAGGAGGACGGGCCTACGAGCAGTACTTC; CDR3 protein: CASSLGGGGRAYEQYF
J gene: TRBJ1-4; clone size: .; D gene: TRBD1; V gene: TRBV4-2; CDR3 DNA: TGTGCCAGCAGCTCCAGGGGGCGAGACGGTTCGTCGGTAACTAATGAAAAACTGTTTTTT; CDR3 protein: CASSSRGRDGSSVTNEKLFF
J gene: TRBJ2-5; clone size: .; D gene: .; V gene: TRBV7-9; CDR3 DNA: TGTGCCAGCAGCTTTCGGGAGACCCAGTACTTC; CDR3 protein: CASSFRETQYF
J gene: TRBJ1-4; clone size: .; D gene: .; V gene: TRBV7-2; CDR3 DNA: TGTGCCAGCAGCTTAAACGGTGAAAAACTGTTTTTT; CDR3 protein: CASSLNGEKLFF
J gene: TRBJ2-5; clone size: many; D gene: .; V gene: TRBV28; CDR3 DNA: TGTGCCAGCGGGCAGTCCCAAGAGACCCAGTACTTC; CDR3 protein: CASGQSQETQYF
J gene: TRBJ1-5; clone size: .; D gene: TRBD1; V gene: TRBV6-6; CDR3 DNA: TGTGCCAGCAGCCCCAGAACAGGGGGCCGGGATCAGCCCCAGCATTTT; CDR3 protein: CASSPRTGGRDQPQHF
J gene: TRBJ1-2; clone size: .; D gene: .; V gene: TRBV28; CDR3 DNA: TGTGCCAGCAGTTTCGTTGGGCCAGAGCACTATGGCTACACCTTC; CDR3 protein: CASSFVGPEHYGYTF
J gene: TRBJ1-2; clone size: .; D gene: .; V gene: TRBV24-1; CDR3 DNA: TGTGCCACCAGTGACCGGAGAGACCTCTATGGCTACACCTTC; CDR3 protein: CATSDRRDLYGYTF
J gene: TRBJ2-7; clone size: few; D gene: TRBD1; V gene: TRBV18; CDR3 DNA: TGTGCCAGCTCGCGGACAGGGGGCGAGCAGTACTTC; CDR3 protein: CASSRTGGEQYF
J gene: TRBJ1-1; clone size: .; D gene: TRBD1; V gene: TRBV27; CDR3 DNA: TGTGCCAGCAGTCGGACAGGGGGATACACTGAAGCTTTCTTT; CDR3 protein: CASSRTGGYTEAFF